One sample yielded the 20 T cell receptor beta chains listed below, sequenced in a study of a mutant IDH1 vaccine in newly diagnosed glioma. What these receptors recognize is not known. The table came from immunoSEQ multiplex PCR; TCRdb's copy has only in-frame clones and leaves some out. The sample records roughly 60,000 clones, less than 85% being singletons. As to time point: week 11, during vaccination. The investigators gave 300 ug of mutant IDH1 20-mer peptide in each vaccine dose, together with topical imiquimod. The starting material was PBMCs, obtained from a glioma patient whose treatment included an IDH1 peptide vaccine. The source of these receptors is a man aged 25 to 40 with glioma.

The count of this clone is one. The J gene is TRBJ1-2, the V gene TRBV5-1, with D perhaps TRBD1 (6 bases). From germline, CDR1 is SGHRS and CDR2 YFSETQ. V was pared by 1 base and J by 7 bases, with 11 bases between. The length of the CDR3 is 13 residues. Written as DNA, the CDR3 is TGCGCCAGCAGCTTGAGCAGGGGACTTGGCTACACCTTC. Translated: CASSLSRGLGYTF.

The CDR3 reads CASSSQKANYGYTF. The CDR3 DNA is TGTGCCAGCAGCTCCCAAAAGGCTAACTATGGCTACACCTTC. The rearrangement joins TRBV5-5 to TRBJ1-2; D ambiguous. The CDR3 covers 14 residues. V was cut by 3 bases and J by 0 bases, with 9 bases left in between. Looked up from germline, CDR1 is SGHKS and CDR2 is YYEKEE (reference sequence).

This clone was seen only once. The chain has TRBV29-1 and TRBJ2-5; unclear D gene. Germline V gives CDR1 SQVTM, CDR2 ANQGSEA. This CDR3 comprises 15 residues. The V gene lost 2 bases and the J gene lost 2 bases, with 15 bases spanning the gap. The CDR3 loop reads CSVEKTGFSQETQYF. The CDR3 DNA reads TGCAGCGTTGAAAAGACCGGATTTTCGCAAGAGACCCAGTACTTC.

CDR3 protein: CASSETFVGTGKREQYF. In DNA form, the CDR3 reads TGTGCCAGCAGTGAGACGTTTGTGGGGACAGGGAAGCGCGAGCAGTACTTC. The chain couples TRBV6-1 to TRBJ2-7, with 9 bases matching TRBD1. Per the germline V gene, CDR1 is MNHNS and CDR2 is SASEGT. V lost 3 bases to trimming and J lost 6 bases; unmatched junction nucleotides: 15. CDR3 size: 17 residues.

The gene calls are TRBV28 and TRBJ2-7, with a tentative D call TRBD2 (5 bases). With 5 bases removed from V and 6 bases from J, the gap between germline ends came to 17 bases. This CDR3 has 14 residues. CDR1 and CDR2 (germline): MDHEN, SYDVKM. CDR3 sequence (DNA): TGTGCCAGCAGTACCGGACTCTTATGGGGCGAGCAGTACTTC. Amino acid sequence: CASSTGLLWGEQYF. The full variable domain, its missing parts supplied by reference TRBV28 and TRBJ2-7, is DVKVTQSSRYLVKRTGEKVFLECVQDMDHENMFWYRQDPGLGLRLIYFSYDVKMKEKGDIPEGYSVSREKKERFSLILESASTNQTSMYLCASSTGLLWGEQYFGPGTRLTVT.

This clone has a single count. The chain recombines TRBV28 with TRBJ2-1; D call uncertain. With 5 bases removed from V and 14 bases from J, the gap between germline ends came to 16 bases. The CDR3 length is 12 residues. Germline lookup yields CDR1 MDHEN and CDR2 SYDVKM. CDR3 in DNA: TGTGCCAGCAGTCCCTACAATGATCGGGAGTTCTTC. Its translation: CASSPYNDREFF.

The chain has TRBV9 and TRBJ2-3, with a weak D call TRBD2 (5 bases). CDR1 and CDR2 from the germline V gene are SGDLS and YYNGEE. V dropped 2 bases and J dropped 2 bases, with 15 bases sitting between them. The CDR3 totals 16 residues. The CDR3 sequence: CASSVAPLGPTDTQYF. The CDR3 coding sequence is TGTGCCAGCAGCGTCGCCCCACTAGGCCCCACAGATACGCAGTATTTT.

This chain joins TRBV28 and TRBJ2-7; D gene ambiguous. The CDR3 loop spans 14 amino acids. The V and J ends lost 8 bases and 2 bases respectively, with 16 bases between them. The germline V gene encodes CDR1 MDHEN and CDR2 SYDVKM. CDR3 sequence (DNA): TGTGCCAGCGCGCGTACGGCGGTTACCTACGAGCAGTACTTC. Amino acid sequence: CASARTAVTYEQYF. The full variable domain, with the rest looked up from reference TRBV28 and TRBJ2-7, is DVKVTQSSRYLVKRTGEKVFLECVQDMDHENMFWYRQDPGLGLRLIYFSYDVKMKEKGDIPEGYSVSREKKERFSLILESASTNQTSMYLCASARTAVTYEQYFGPGTRLTVT.

This clone was counted once. J is TRBJ1-2 and V is TRBV19; possible D gene TRBD1, 6 bases. From germline, CDR1 is LNHDA and CDR2 SQIVND (reference sequence). The CDR3 loop spans 14 amino acids. V was pared by 4 bases and J by 8 bases, with 17 bases between. CDR3 in DNA: TGTGCCAGTAGTAATTGGACAGACGGGAGGGGCTACACCTTC. The encoded protein is CASSNWTDGRGYTF.

This clone was detected only a few times. As DNA, the CDR3 is TGTGCCAGCAGTGAAGAGGGACAGGGAACTGAAGCTTTCTTT. Its protein is CASSEEGQGTEAFF. V is TRBV2 and J is TRBJ1-1; 9 bases agree with TRBD1. This CDR3 is built from 14 residues. Germline loops: CDR1 SNHLY, CDR2 FYNNEI. J gave up 5 bases and V 1 base, and 2 bases lay outside the gene matches.

This clone was observed a handful of times. The CDR3 DNA follows: TGTGCCAGCAGTTACAGTACGGACGGCTCCTACGAGCAGTACTTC. Protein: CASSYSTDGSYEQYF. This rearrangement joins TRBV6-5 to TRBJ2-7; the D is unclear. Per the germline V gene, CDR1 is MNHEY and CDR2 is SVGAGI. The CDR3 extends over 15 amino acids. Trimming took off 2 bases at V and 0 bases at J, with 11 bases between the two ends.

The V gene is TRBV28, the J gene TRBJ1-4; 7 bases line up with TRBD1. There are 17 residues in the CDR3. Germline V gives CDR1 MDHEN, CDR2 SYDVKM. With V trimmed by 4 bases and J by 1 base, 9 bases remained unmatched. The CDR3 spells CASSSGRRGLTNEKLFF. The CDR3 DNA sequence: TGTGCCAGCAGTTCCGGCCGGAGGGGGCTAACTAATGAAAAACTGTTTTTT.

This clone was detected only once. The chain recombines TRBV27 with TRBJ2-5; 12 nucleotides line up with TRBD2. There are 15 residues in the CDR3. V lost 3 bases, J lost 3 bases, and 2 bases stayed unmatched. Germline lookup yields CDR1 MNHEY and CDR2 SMNVEV (reference sequence). CDR3 region: CASSLLAGGKETQYF. The CDR3 DNA sequence: TGTGCCAGCAGTTTGCTAGCGGGGGGGAAAGAGACCCAGTACTTC.

This clone has more than one count but fewer than ten. CDR3 nucleotide sequence: TGTGCCAGCAGCACTGGGGTCGGAGGGGTCACTGAAGCTTTCTTT. Its translation: CASSTGVGGVTEAFF. The chain couples TRBV5-8 to TRBJ1-1; a weak D match, TRBD1 (5 bases). The V end was cut by 4 bases, the J end by 4 bases, with 17 bases between. The CDR3 extends over 15 amino acids. The V gene's germline CDR1 is SGHTS and CDR2 YDEGEE.

V gene TRBV4-3 combines with J gene TRBJ1-1, with 8 bases that match TRBD1. V dropped 8 bases and J dropped 6; count of bases not matched to a gene: 14. The CDR3 spans 15 residues. Germline V CDR1 and CDR2: LGHNA, YSLEER. The CDR3, as DNA: TGCGCCAGCTCCCCTTCCGGGACAGGATGGTCTGAAGCTTTCTTT. Residues: CASSPSGTGWSEAFF.

The chain has TRBV9 and TRBJ2-5, with D perhaps TRBD1 (6 bases). The V gene's germline CDR1 is SGDLS and CDR2 YYNGEE. V shed 0 bases and J shed 4 bases, with 19 bases lying between them. CDR3 length equals 17 residues. The CDR3 coding sequence is TGTGCCAGCAGCGTAGGTCCGGAGTACAGGGCGGGAGAGACCCAGTACTTC. It translates to CASSVGPEYRAGETQYF.

The chain carries TRBV5-1 and TRBJ1-3; D not certain. This CDR3 has 16 amino acids. Germline V CDR1 and CDR2: SGHRS, YFSETQ. Trimming removed 1 base from V and 0 bases from J, with 11 bases in between. CDR3 nucleotide sequence: TGCGCCAGCAGCTTGCTGGGATACTACTCTGGAAACACCATATATTTT. This gives the protein CASSLLGYYSGNTIYF.

The J gene is TRBJ1-2, the V gene TRBV15; D is ambiguous. Germline assignment: CDR1 LNHNV and CDR2 YYDKDF (reference sequence). The germline V and J ends were trimmed by 5 bases and 5 bases, with 18 bases remaining between them. The CDR3 spans 15 residues. The CDR3 DNA reads as TGTGCCACCAGCGACCCCGCCGCAGCAGGATATGGCTACACCTTC. Amino acids: CATSDPAAAGYGYTF.

This sequence joins TRBV5-1 and TRBJ2-1; 13 bases match TRBD2. V lost 3 bases, J lost 3 bases, and 6 bases stayed unmatched. The germline V gene encodes CDR1 SGHRS and CDR2 YFSETQ. This CDR3 has 17 amino acids. The DNA of the CDR3 is TGCGCCAGCAGCTCAATATGGACTAGCGGGGGCTACAATGAGCAGTTCTTC. It is translated as CASSSIWTSGGYNEQFF.

This chain connects TRBV7-7 to TRBJ1-4, with D tentatively TRBD1 (6 bases). The CDR3 loop spans 15 amino acids. Germline CDR1 SSHAT, CDR2 FNYEAQ (reference sequence). Trimming removed 0 bases from V and 7 bases from J, with 12 bases in between. The CDR3 DNA is TGTGCCAGCAGCTTAGCCAGGGGTAGTAGTGAAAAACTGTTTTTT. It is translated as CASSLARGSSEKLFF.